Shown below are 2 T cell receptor beta chains from a single sample sequenced in a study of blood T cell repertoires in COVID-19. Clones were sequenced by immunoSEQ multiplex PCR, and TCRdb holds only the in-frame ones, with some missing. The sample consists of 250,000 to 300,000 clones, roughly nine tenths of them appearing once. Material for sequencing was PBMCs or T cells enriched from blood (not recorded which). Receptors originate from a human donor in a cohort exposed to, infected with or recovered from COVID-19 (not recorded which). The donor label of this sample is uncertain.

The chain couples TRBV12-5 to TRBJ2-1, with TRBD2 matching over 8 bases. J lost 7 bases, V lost 2 bases, and 13 bases had no gene match. The germline V gene has CDR1 LGHNT and CDR2 FRNRAP. This CDR3 is built from 17 residues. CDR3 region: CASGLPPGTRIRNEQFF. For the CDR3, the DNA is TGTGCTAGTGGTTTGCCCCCCGGGACTAGGATCCGAAATGAGCAGTTCTTC.

This CDR3 is CASSLGRDNEQYF. The CDR3 DNA follows: TGTGCCAGCAGCTTAGGAAGGGACAACGAGCAGTACTTC. V is TRBV7-9 and J is TRBJ2-7; perhaps TRBD1 as D (6 bases). The CDR3 runs 13 residues. V lost 1 base, J lost 5 bases, and 9 bases lay in between. Germline V gene data show CDR1 as SEHNR and CDR2 as FQNEAQ (reference sequence).